A single sample is the source of the 21 T cell receptor beta chains below, sequenced in a study of blood T cell repertoires in COVID-19. The repertoire was sequenced with immunoSEQ multiplex PCR; TCRdb's copy has only in-frame clones and lacks some. This sample has about 370,000 clones, with 85% to 90% found just once. The specimen was PBMCs or T cells enriched from blood (not recorded which). These TCRs come from a young man who had recovered from COVID-19.

The genes are TRBV7-3 and TRBJ2-5, with D tentatively TRBD2 (7 bases). V shed 6 bases and J shed 0 bases, with 11 bases lying between them. In germline, CDR1 is SGHTA, CDR2 FQGTGA. The CDR3 is made up of 14 amino acids. In DNA form, the CDR3 reads TGTGCCAGCAGTTACGGGGGGCACCAAGAGACCCAGTACTTC. Translating it yields CASSYGGHQETQYF. The full variable domain, rest sourced from reference TRBV7-3 and TRBJ2-5, is GAGVSQTPSNKVTEKGKYVELRCDPISGHTALYWYRQSLGQGPEFLIYFQGTGAADDSGLPNDRFFAVRPEGSVSTLKIQRTERGDSAVYLCASSYGGHQETQYFGPGTRLLVL.

The chain employs TRBV7-6 and TRBJ1-1, with D unclear. CDR3 size: 9 residues. V lost 3 bases to trimming and J lost 11 bases, with 4 bases between them. The germline V gene encodes CDR1 SGHVS and CDR2 FNYEAQ. The chain's CDR3 is CASSLYAFF. CDR3 DNA sequence: TGTGCCAGCAGCTTGTATGCTTTCTTT.

This chain joins TRBV6-5 and TRBJ1-4; 7 nucleotides match TRBD1. CDR3 length equals 15 residues. Germline CDR1 and CDR2: MNHEY and SVGAGI. The V and J ends lost 2 bases and 6 bases, in that order; junction bases with no gene match: 6. Here the CDR3 DNA reads TGTGCCAGCAGTTACAGGGGGCGACGCGATGAAAAACTGTTTTTT. As protein: CASSYRGRRDEKLFF.

This sequence joins TRBV28 and TRBJ1-2, with 7 bases fitting TRBD1. Unmatched junction bases numbered 2, after V lost 4 bases and J lost 6 bases. CDR1 MDHEN and CDR2 SYDVKM come from the germline V gene. This CDR3 spans 12 amino acids. This CDR3 reads CASSSRGHGYTF. DNA of the CDR3: TGTGCCAGCAGTTCGAGGGGGCATGGCTACACCTTC.

The chain employs TRBV4-2 and TRBJ2-3, with D perhaps TRBD1 (6 bases). CDR3 size: 15 residues. Trimming took off 4 bases at V and 8 bases at J, with 19 bases between the two ends. Germline loops: CDR1 LGHNA, CDR2 YNFKEQ. The CDR3 nucleotides read TGTGCCAGCAGCCCCGGACCCGAGAAAGGGGGTACGCAGTATTTT. Residues: CASSPGPEKGGTQYF.

The CDR3 protein is CASSLGSGNNEQFF. DNA for the CDR3: TGTGCCAGCAGCTTAGGCAGCGGGAACAATGAGCAGTTCTTC. This chain uses TRBV11-3 with TRBJ2-1; 7 bases agree with TRBD2. This CDR3 has 14 residues. V shed 1 base, J shed 5 bases, and the junction held 2 bases outside the gene matches. CDR1 and CDR2 from the germline V gene are SGHNT and YENEEA. Looking up the rest from reference TRBV11-3 and TRBJ2-1 gives the full variable domain: EAGVVQSPRYKIIEKKQPVAFWCNPISGHNTLYWYLQNLGQGPELLIRYENEEAVDDSQLPKDRFSAERLKGVDSTLKIQPAELGDSAVYLCASSLGSGNNEQFFGPGTRLTVL.

The chain is built from TRBV11-1 and TRBJ2-5; D is possibly TRBD1 (6 bases). Per germline, CDR1 SGHAT and CDR2 FQDESV (reference sequence). The CDR3 has 14 residues. Trimming removed 5 bases from V and 5 bases from J, with 15 bases in between. The CDR3 nucleotides are TGTGCCAGCAGCAGCCGACAGGTTGGGGAGACCCAGTACTTC. Protein product: CASSSRQVGETQYF.

The chain employs TRBV27 and TRBJ1-5; 7 bases line up with TRBD1. The germline gives CDR1 MNHEY, CDR2 SMNVEV (reference sequence). The CDR3 is 17 residues long. The J segment lost 8 bases and the V segment lost 5 bases, leaving 18 bases of the junction unmatched. The CDR3, as DNA: TGTGCCAGCAGTCCTGCACCACCTTACAGGGGAGGTGAGCCCCAGCATTTT. It translates to CASSPAPPYRGGEPQHF.

The V gene is TRBV19, the J gene TRBJ2-1; tentative D call: TRBD1 (5 bases). Germline V gives CDR1 LNHDA, CDR2 SQIVND (reference sequence). This CDR3 has 15 residues. With 0 bases removed from V and 4 bases from J, the gap between germline ends came to 10 bases. CDR3 region: CASSIDRVPYNEQFF. The CDR3 DNA reads TGTGCCAGTAGTATAGACAGGGTACCTTACAATGAGCAGTTCTTC.

The V and J genes are TRBV5-1 and TRBJ2-5, with 12 bases aligning to TRBD1. The length of the CDR3 is 15 residues. Germline CDR1 SGHRS, CDR2 YFSETQ. With V trimmed by 4 bases and J by 4 bases, 5 bases remained unmatched. CDR3 amino acids: CASSMGQGAGETQYF. CDR3 nucleotides: TGCGCCAGCAGCATGGGACAGGGGGCGGGAGAGACCCAGTACTTC.

The chain uses TRBV20-1 and TRBJ2-7; TRBD2 matches at 14 bases. The CDR3 spans 16 residues. Germline CDR1 DFQATT, CDR2 SNEGSKA (reference sequence). The V and J ends lost 3 bases and 4 bases, in that order; junction bases with no gene match: 8. CDR3 sequence reads: CSASRLAGGLTYEQYF. As DNA, the CDR3 is TGCAGTGCTAGTAGACTAGCGGGGGGGCTGACATACGAGCAGTACTTC.

The V and J genes are TRBV6-5 and TRBJ1-1; the D is unclear. Germline loops: CDR1 MNHEY, CDR2 SVGAGI. The germline V and J ends were trimmed by 0 bases and 4 bases, with 15 bases remaining between them. This CDR3 comprises 16 residues. The DNA of the CDR3 is TGTGCCAGCAGTTACTCGATCGGGGAAGCGGGCACTGAAGCTTTCTTT. Amino acids: CASSYSIGEAGTEAFF.

This chain joins TRBV30 and TRBJ1-1, with unresolved D. CDR1 is GTSNPN, CDR2 SVGIG, per germline (reference sequence). The V end was cut by 0 bases, the J end by 1 base, with 6 bases between. The CDR3 contains 13 residues. For the CDR3, the DNA is TGTGCCTGGAGTGTAATGGCGAACACTGAAGCTTTCTTT. Residues: CAWSVMANTEAFF.

The chain combines TRBV15 with TRBJ2-2; 7 bases line up with TRBD1. The germline V gene encodes CDR1 LNHNV and CDR2 YYDKDF (reference sequence). The CDR3 consists of 15 residues. V dropped 4 bases and J dropped 1; count of bases not matched to a gene: 3. CDR3 nucleotide sequence: TGTGCCACCAGCAAAGGGACAGAGAACACCGGGGAGCTGTTTTTT. Its translation is CATSKGTENTGELFF.

This rearrangement joins TRBV28 to TRBJ1-2; D perhaps matches TRBD1 (6 bases). The V end was cut by 6 bases, the J end by 4 bases, with 21 bases between. This CDR3 has 16 residues. Germline values: CDR1 MDHEN, CDR2 SYDVKM. Here the CDR3 DNA reads TGTGCCAGCAGCCTAGGGGGTGGGGGTCTTCTCTATGGCTACACCTTC. This encodes CASSLGGGGLLYGYTF.

The genes are TRBV28 and TRBJ2-5; a possible D gene is TRBD2 (6 bases). Trimming removed 3 bases at V and 4 bases at J, with 12 bases between. This CDR3 contains 14 residues. Germline-derived CDR1 and CDR2 are MDHEN and SYDVKM. The CDR3 DNA reads as TGTGCCAGCAGTTTCACTAGCCCTCGAGAGACCCAGTACTTC. Amino acids: CASSFTSPRETQYF.

This clone was seen once. V is TRBV7-2 and J is TRBJ2-7; perhaps TRBD2 as D (5 bases). The V gene lost 4 bases and the J gene lost 6 bases, with 16 bases spanning the gap. Looked up from germline, CDR1 is SGHTA and CDR2 is FQGNSA. This CDR3 has 14 residues. The CDR3 loop is CASSSSGSWFEQYF. In DNA, the CDR3 is TGTGCCAGCAGCTCGTCGGGGAGCTGGTTCGAGCAGTACTTC.

The chain employs TRBV7-3 and TRBJ2-3, with a possible D match to TRBD2 (5 bases). The V end lost 2 bases, the J end lost 2 bases, and 14 bases lay between the germline ends. This CDR3 spans 16 amino acids. Germline V gene data show CDR1 as SGHTA and CDR2 as FQGTGA. The CDR3 is CASSLSSERLTDTQYF. The CDR3 DNA sequence: TGTGCCAGCAGCTTATCATCGGAGCGGCTCACAGATACGCAGTATTTT.

The J gene is TRBJ2-7, the V gene TRBV3-1 (or the pseudogene TRBV3-2); perhaps TRBD1 as D (6 bases). Germline CDR1 is LGHDT and CDR2 is YNNKEL (reference sequence). V lost 1 base, J lost 4 bases, and 17 bases lay in between. The CDR3 extends over 16 amino acids. The CDR3 loop is CASSQGFLDRPYEQYF. For the CDR3, the DNA is TGTGCCAGCAGCCAAGGGTTCCTCGACAGGCCGTACGAGCAGTACTTC.

The V and J genes are TRBV5-1 and TRBJ2-7; TRBD2 matches 12 bases. V was clipped by 4 bases and J by 2 bases; unmatched bases: 7. Looked up from germline, CDR1 is SGHRS and CDR2 is YFSETQ. This CDR3 region has 16 residues. For the CDR3, the DNA is TGCGCCAGCAGCCGAAGACTAGCGGGGGATACCTACGAGCAGTACTTC. Protein: CASSRRLAGDTYEQYF.

The chain joins TRBV6-5 to TRBJ1-1; D is perhaps TRBD1 (5 bases). Germline assignment: CDR1 MNHEY and CDR2 SVGAGI. The germline V and J ends were trimmed by 11 bases and 1 base, with 8 bases remaining between them. This CDR3 has 11 residues. The CDR3 coding sequence is TGTGCCGGGGCTGAGAACACTGAAGCTTTCTTT. The encoded protein is CAGAENTEAFF.